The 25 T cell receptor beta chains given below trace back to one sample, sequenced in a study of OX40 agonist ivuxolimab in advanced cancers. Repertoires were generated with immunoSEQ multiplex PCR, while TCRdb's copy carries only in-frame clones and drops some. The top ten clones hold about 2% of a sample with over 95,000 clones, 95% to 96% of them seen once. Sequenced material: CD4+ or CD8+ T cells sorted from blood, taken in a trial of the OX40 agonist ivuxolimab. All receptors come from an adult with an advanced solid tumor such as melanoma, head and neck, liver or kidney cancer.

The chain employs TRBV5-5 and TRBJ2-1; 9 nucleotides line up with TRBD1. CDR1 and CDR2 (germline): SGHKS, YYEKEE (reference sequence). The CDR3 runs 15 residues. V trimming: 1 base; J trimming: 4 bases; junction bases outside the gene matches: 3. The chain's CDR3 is CASSLWTGEYNEQFF. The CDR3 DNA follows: TGTGCCAGCAGCTTGTGGACAGGGGAATACAATGAGCAGTTCTTC.

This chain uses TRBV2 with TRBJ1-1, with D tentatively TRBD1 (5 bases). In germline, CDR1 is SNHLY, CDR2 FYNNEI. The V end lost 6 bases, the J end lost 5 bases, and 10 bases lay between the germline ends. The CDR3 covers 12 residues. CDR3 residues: CASRPQGTEAFF. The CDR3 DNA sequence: TGTGCCAGCAGGCCGCAGGGAACTGAAGCTTTCTTT.

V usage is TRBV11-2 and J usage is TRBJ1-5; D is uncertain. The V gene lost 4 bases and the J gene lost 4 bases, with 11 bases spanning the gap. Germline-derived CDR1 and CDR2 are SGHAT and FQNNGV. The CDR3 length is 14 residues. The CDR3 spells CASSSGNNNQPQHF. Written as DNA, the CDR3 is TGTGCCAGCAGCTCGGGTAACAATAATCAGCCCCAGCATTTT.

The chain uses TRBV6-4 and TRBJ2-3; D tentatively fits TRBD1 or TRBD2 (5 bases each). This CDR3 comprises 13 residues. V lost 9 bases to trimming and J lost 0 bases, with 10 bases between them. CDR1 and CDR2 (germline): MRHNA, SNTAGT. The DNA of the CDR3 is TGTGCCAGTAGGGACCGCAGCACAGATACGCAGTATTTT. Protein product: CASRDRSTDTQYF.

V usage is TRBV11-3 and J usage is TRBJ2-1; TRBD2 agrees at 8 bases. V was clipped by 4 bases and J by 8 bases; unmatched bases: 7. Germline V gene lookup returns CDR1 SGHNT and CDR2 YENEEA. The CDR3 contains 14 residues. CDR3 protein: CASSSGLVGDEQFF. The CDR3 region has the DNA TGTGCCAGCAGCTCGGGACTAGTAGGGGATGAGCAGTTCTTC.

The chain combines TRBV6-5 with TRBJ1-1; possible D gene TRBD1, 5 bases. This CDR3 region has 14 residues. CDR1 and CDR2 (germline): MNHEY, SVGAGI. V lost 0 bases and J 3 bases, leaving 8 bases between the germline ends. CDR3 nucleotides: TGTGCCAGCAGTTACTCGGGGGGGTACACTGAAGCTTTCTTT. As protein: CASSYSGGYTEAFF.

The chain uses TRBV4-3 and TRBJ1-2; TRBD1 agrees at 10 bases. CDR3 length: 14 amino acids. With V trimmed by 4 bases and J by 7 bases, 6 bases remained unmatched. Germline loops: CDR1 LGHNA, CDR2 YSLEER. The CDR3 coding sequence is TGCGCCAGCAGCCCGGACAGGGGGTTGGGTGGCTACACCTTC. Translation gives CASSPDRGLGGYTF.

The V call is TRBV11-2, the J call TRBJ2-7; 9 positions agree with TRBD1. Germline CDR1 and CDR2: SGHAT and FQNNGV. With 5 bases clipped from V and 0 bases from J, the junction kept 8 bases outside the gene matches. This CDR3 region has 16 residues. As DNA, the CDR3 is TGTGCCAGCAGCCGCACCGGGACAGGGTCCTCCTACGAGCAGTACTTC. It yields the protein CASSRTGTGSSYEQYF. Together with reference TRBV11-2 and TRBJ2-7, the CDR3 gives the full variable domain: EAGVAQSPRYKIIEKRQSVAFWCNPISGHATLYWYQQILGQGPKLLIQFQNNGVVDDSQLPKDRFSAERLKGVDSTLKIQPAKLEDSAVYLCASSRTGTGSSYEQYFGPGTRLTVT.

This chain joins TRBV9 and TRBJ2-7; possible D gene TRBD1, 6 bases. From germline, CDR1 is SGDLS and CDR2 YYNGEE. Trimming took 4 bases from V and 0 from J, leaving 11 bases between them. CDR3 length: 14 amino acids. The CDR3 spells CASSPAGDSYEQYF. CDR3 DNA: TGTGCCAGCAGCCCAGCAGGGGACTCCTACGAGCAGTACTTC. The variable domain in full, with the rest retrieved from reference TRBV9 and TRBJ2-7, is DSGVTQTPKHLITATGQRVTLRCSPRSGDLSVYWYQQSLDQGLQFLIQYYNGEERAKGNILERFSAQQFPDLHSELNLSSLELGDSALYFCASSPAGDSYEQYFGPGTRLTVT.

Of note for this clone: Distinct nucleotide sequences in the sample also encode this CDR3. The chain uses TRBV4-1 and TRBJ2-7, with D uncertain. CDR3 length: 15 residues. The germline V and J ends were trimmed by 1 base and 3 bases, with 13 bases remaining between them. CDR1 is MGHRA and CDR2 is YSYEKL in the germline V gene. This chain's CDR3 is CASSQVRGPNYEQYF. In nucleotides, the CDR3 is TGCGCCAGCAGCCAAGTTAGAGGACCAAACTACGAGCAGTACTTC.

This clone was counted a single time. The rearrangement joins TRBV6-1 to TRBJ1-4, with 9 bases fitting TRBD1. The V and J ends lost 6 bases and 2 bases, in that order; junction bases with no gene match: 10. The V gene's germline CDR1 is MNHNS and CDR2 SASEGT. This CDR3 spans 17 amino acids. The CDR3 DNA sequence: TGTGCCAGCAGGGAATTACAGGGGGCAGGGACTAATGAAAAACTGTTTTTT. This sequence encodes CASRELQGAGTNEKLFF.

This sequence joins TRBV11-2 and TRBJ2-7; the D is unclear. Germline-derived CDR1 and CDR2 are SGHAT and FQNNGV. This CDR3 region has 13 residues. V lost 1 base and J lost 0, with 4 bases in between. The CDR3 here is CASSLGDSYEQYF. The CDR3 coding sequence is TGTGCCAGCAGCTTAGGAGACTCCTACGAGCAGTACTTC.

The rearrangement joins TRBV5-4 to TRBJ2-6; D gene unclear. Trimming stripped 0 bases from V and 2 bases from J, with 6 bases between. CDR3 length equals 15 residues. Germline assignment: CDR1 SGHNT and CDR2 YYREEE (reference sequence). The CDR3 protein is CASSLVGAGANVLTF. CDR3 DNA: TGTGCCAGCAGCTTGGTTGGGGCTGGGGCCAACGTCCTGACTTTC.

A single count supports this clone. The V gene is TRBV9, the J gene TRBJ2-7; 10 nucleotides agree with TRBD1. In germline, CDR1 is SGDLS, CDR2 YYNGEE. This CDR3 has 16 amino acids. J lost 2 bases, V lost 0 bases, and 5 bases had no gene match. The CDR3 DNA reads TGTGCCAGCAGCGTAGCCCCAGGGACAGGGGCCTACGAGCAGTACTTC. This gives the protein CASSVAPGTGAYEQYF. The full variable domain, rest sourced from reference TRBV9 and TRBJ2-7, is DSGVTQTPKHLITATGQRVTLRCSPRSGDLSVYWYQQSLDQGLQFLIQYYNGEERAKGNILERFSAQQFPDLHSELNLSSLELGDSALYFCASSVAPGTGAYEQYFGPGTRLTVT.

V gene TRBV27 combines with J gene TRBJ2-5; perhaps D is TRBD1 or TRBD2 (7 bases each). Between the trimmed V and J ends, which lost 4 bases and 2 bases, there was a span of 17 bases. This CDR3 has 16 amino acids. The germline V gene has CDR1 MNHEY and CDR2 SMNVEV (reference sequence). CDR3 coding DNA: TGTGCCAGCAGTTCCCTGGCAGGGGGAGGGCAAGAGACCCAGTACTTC. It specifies CASSSLAGGGQETQYF.

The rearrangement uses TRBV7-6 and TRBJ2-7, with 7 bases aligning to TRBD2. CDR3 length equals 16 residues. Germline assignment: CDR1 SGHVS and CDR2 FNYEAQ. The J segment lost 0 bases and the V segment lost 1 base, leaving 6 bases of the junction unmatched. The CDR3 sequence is CASSLGAGEPSYEQYF. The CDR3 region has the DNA TGTGCCAGCAGCTTAGGGGCGGGGGAGCCCTCCTACGAGCAGTACTTC.

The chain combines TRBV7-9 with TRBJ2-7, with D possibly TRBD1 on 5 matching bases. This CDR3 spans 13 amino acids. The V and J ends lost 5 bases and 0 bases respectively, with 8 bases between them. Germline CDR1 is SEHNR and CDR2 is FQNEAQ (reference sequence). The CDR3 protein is CASSARDSYEQYF. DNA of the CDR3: TGTGCCAGCAGCGCCAGGGACTCCTACGAGCAGTACTTC.

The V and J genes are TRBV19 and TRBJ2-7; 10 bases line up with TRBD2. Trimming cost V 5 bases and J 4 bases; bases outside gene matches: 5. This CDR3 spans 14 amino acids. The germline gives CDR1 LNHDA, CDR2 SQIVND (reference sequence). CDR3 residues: CASSPSGGAYEQYF. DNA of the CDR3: TGTGCCAGTAGTCCAAGCGGGGGGGCTTACGAGCAGTACTTC.

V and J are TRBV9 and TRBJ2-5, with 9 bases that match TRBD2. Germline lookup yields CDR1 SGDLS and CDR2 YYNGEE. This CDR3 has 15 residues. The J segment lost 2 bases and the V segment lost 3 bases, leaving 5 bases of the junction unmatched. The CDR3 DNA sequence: TGTGCCAGCAGCGCCCTGGCGGGGGGGCAAGAGACCCAGTACTTC. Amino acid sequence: CASSALAGGQETQYF.

The CDR3 region has the DNA TGTGCCAGCAGCGAAGACCACGCGATCACAGATACGCAGTATTTT. Its protein product is CASSEDHAITDTQYF. J is TRBJ2-3 and V is TRBV9; no reliable D call. The CDR3 spans 15 residues. Trimming pared 3 bases from V and 2 bases from J, leaving 13 bases between. Germline lookup yields CDR1 SGDLS and CDR2 YYNGEE.

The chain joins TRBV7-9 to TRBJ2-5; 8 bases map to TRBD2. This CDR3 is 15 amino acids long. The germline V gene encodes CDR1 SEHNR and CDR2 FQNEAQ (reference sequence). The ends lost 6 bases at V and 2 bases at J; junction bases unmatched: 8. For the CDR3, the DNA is TGTGCCAGCAGTCCGACTAGCGCGGTACAAGAGACCCAGTACTTC. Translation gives CASSPTSAVQETQYF.

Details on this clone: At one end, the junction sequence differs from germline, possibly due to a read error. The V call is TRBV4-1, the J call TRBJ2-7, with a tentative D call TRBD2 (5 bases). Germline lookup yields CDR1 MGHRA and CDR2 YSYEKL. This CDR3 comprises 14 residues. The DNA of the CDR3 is TGCGCCAGCAGCCAAGGCGACGGGGTCTACGAGCAGTGCTTC. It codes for CASSQGDGVYEQCF.

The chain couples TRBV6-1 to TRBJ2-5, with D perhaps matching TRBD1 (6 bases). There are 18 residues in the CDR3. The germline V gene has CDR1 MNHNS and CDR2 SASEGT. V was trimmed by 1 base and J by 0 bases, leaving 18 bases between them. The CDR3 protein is CASSEGRVSGVYQETQYF. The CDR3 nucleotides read TGTGCCAGCAGTGAAGGAAGGGTATCAGGGGTGTACCAAGAGACCCAGTACTTC.

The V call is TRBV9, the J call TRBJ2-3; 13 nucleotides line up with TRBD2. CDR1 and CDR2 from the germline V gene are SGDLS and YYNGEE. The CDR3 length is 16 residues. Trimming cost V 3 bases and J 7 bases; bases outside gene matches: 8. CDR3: CASSAELAGGRHTQYF. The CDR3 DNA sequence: TGTGCCAGCAGCGCCGAACTAGCGGGAGGGAGACATACGCAGTATTTT.

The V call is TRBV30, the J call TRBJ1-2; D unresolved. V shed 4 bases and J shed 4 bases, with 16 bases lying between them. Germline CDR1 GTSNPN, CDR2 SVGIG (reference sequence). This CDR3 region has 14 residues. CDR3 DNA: TGTGCCTGGACCGACACCGGGCCGGGCTATGGCTACACCTTC. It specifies CAWTDTGPGYGYTF.